Below, one T cell receptor beta chain is given with its context. Its specific antigen is unknown. A read error may be the cause here, since a much bigger clone is one base away. This specimen's time point label, interpreted: patch test 1, 2 weeks after DPC sensitization. The sample's treatment or condition label is to be understood as: therapeutic diphenylcyclopropenone sensitization with weekly scalp DPC. At each patch-test visit, blood was drawn before the patch test was applied. To be eligible, patients had to be aged 18 to 70, diagnosed with alopecia and judged suitable for DPC therapy, while pregnant patients were excluded. Unfractionated whole blood was collected in Tempus Blood RNA tubes, and total RNA was extracted from that blood. The entry originates in a study of human T cells and chemical hapten exposure (dated by TCRdb to the early 2020s). For context, the study as a whole: For sensitization, 2% DPC in acetone was applied to an approximately 2 cm by approximately 2 cm area of upper inner arm skin. The mostly female patient cohort included alopecia areata with under or over 50% scalp involvement, alopecia totalis and alopecia universalis. Patch testing was done on the upper back using Finn chambers containing 0.01% DPC, and results were scored after 6 days according to International Contact Dermatitis Research Group standards. Patients additionally received weekly therapeutic DPC doses to the scalp throughout the roughly 24-week study period. Blood for TCR sequencing was provided by twenty-nine alopecia patients at one to four time points (pre-sensitization, 2, 6 and 24 weeks). Libraries were pooled for sequencing, and variation in per-sample TCR yields was attributed mainly to small differences in library volumes within the pool. This study followed changes in the peripheral blood TCR repertoire in vivo during primary and secondary sensitization of alopecia patients to the hapten diphenylcyclopropenone (DPC). Patient blood was sampled pre-sensitization (week 0) and at 2, 6 and about 24 weeks after DPC sensitization. Summary of the overall study and its limitations: Repeated subsampling changed both the strength of the expansion versus patch-test correlation and the threshold at which the correlation became significant. The number of PT1 expanded TCRs positively correlated with patch test score, significant at thresholds 8, 16 and 32 but not 4. DPC sensitization did not change how many TCRs were above 1 in 1000 frequency, and no evidence was found of alterations in global repertoire structure. Compared with pre-sensitization or healthy control sets, expanded TCRs formed significantly more large CDR3 similarity clusters, which is consistent with antigen-driven responses. Because all patients had alopecia, a presumed autoimmune disease, the immune response of the patients might differ from that of healthy individuals.

Receptor libraries were prepared by RACE. For sequencing, a NextSeq 500 was employed. During library preparation, unique molecular identifiers were attached to individual cDNA molecules so that TCRs could be counted quantitatively and reproducibly. Both TCR alpha and TCR beta chains were sequenced from each blood RNA sample. The original pipeline was this. The median number of TCRs per sample was roughly 100,000, ranging from about 23,224 to 700,000. The Decombinator software suite was used to annotate the V, J and CDR3 of the TCR reads. For the PS versus PT1 abundance plots, all samples were subsampled to the same number of TCRs (28,000). TCRs were defined as expanded if absent before sensitization and observed at least eight times at the 2-week time point. TCRdb cleaned the public reads at Q25 with fastp, built clones with MiXCR and kept in-frame beta chains. Each record represents a unique CDR3 protein, reported with the most common genes and DNA among its rows. TCRdb's processing, not the study's, gives the V and J calls here. Present in this sample are roughly 82,000 distinct CDR3 sequences, around 11% of which were seen just once. The ten most abundant clones make up around 3.2% of the sample.

For CDR1 and CDR2, the germline V gene (reference sequence) lists WNHNN and SYGVQD. The CDR3 covers 16 residues, taking in both the cysteine and the phenylalanine. Just CDR3 DNA is preserved here, 48 bases in frame from base 1. This specimen was whole blood, taken in connection with sensitization to the hapten diphenylcyclopropenone (DPC). The sequence links TRBV10-1 to TRBJ1-4, with no reliable assignment of the D segment. The receptor was derived from a woman aged 55-75 years with alopecia areata. Some clones in this sample may be carry-over from other donors' samples. The DNA sequence is as follows: TGCGCCAACAGTGAGACCAGAGCCGCCGTTAATGAAAAACTGTTTTTT. This sequence encodes CANSETRAAVNEKLFF.